The rows below give T cell receptor beta chains drawn from one sample of a study of T cells in Graves' hyperthyroidism and ophthalmopathy. Each CDR3 protein is one row after TCRdb ran MiXCR on the multiplex PCR reads. The sample records around 600,000 distinct CDR3 sequences, about 16% being singletons. Sequenced sample: blood. The receptors derive from a woman aged 40 to 50 with Graves' ophthalmopathy. CDR3s include the opening cysteine and the closing phenylalanine or tryptophan. Fields, in order: D gene, V gene, clone size, J gene, CDR3 DNA, CDR3 protein. A D gene is named only where the DNA matches it firmly. Clone sizes are given selectively: once, few, many, or a class where the clone is expanded.

d_gene: .
v_gene: TRBV20-1
abundance: many
j_gene: TRBJ2-7
CDR3nt: TGCAGTGCTAGGGGCGGAGGGGAATACGAGCAGTACTTC
CDR3aa: CSARGGGEYEQYF

d_gene: .
v_gene: TRBV11-3
abundance: many
j_gene: TRBJ2-1
CDR3nt: TGTGCCAGCAGCTTAACCACAGGGCTCAATGAGCAGTTCTTC
CDR3aa: CASSLTTGLNEQFF

d_gene: .
v_gene: TRBV7-8
abundance: many
j_gene: TRBJ1-3
CDR3nt: TGTGCCAGTGCCCACCGAGGCTCTGGAAACACCATATATTTT
CDR3aa: CASAHRGSGNTIYF

d_gene: TRBD2
v_gene: TRBV6-1
abundance: .
j_gene: TRBJ2-7
CDR3nt: TGTGCCTGCAGTGAAGGAACTAGCGGGTCCTACGAGCAGTACTTC
CDR3aa: CACSEGTSGSYEQYF

d_gene: TRBD1
v_gene: TRBV11-2
abundance: few
j_gene: TRBJ1-4
CDR3nt: TGTGCCAGCAGCCGCCAGGGACAGCCAAATGAAAAACTGTTTTTT
CDR3aa: CASSRQGQPNEKLFF

d_gene: TRBD2
v_gene: TRBV12-3/TRBV12-4
abundance: .
j_gene: TRBJ2-7
CDR3nt: TGTGCCAGCAGTTCCGGGAGGATCGGCGAGCAGTACTTC
CDR3aa: CASSSGRIGEQYF

d_gene: .
v_gene: TRBV10-3
abundance: .
j_gene: TRBJ2-3
CDR3nt: TGTGCCATCAGTGAGCGGGACACCACCACGAAGCCCGATACGCAGTATTTT
CDR3aa: CAISERDTTTKPDTQYF

d_gene: .
v_gene: TRBV11-2
abundance: .
j_gene: TRBJ2-2
CDR3nt: TGTGCCAGCAGCTTATTTGGATCTGGGGCCAACACCGGGGAGCTGTTTTTT
CDR3aa: CASSLFGSGANTGELFF

d_gene: .
v_gene: TRBV2
abundance: many
j_gene: TRBJ2-1
CDR3nt: TGTGCCACCCGTCTGTACAATGAGCAGTTCTTC
CDR3aa: CATRLYNEQFF

d_gene: TRBD1
v_gene: TRBV2
abundance: many
j_gene: TRBJ2-7
CDR3nt: TGTGCCAGCAGAGCCGGGACAGGGGGCGGAGTCGAGCAGTACTTC
CDR3aa: CASRAGTGGGVEQYF

d_gene: .
v_gene: TRBV5-1
abundance: .
j_gene: TRBJ2-1
CDR3nt: TGCGCCAGCAGCTTGGGGGGTATGAACAATGAGCAGTTCTTC
CDR3aa: CASSLGGMNNEQFF

d_gene: .
v_gene: TRBV28
abundance: .
j_gene: TRBJ2-7
CDR3nt: TGTGCCAGCAGGGGGAGTGGGGAGCAGTACTTC
CDR3aa: CASRGSGEQYF

d_gene: .
v_gene: TRBV11-2
abundance: .
j_gene: TRBJ2-3
CDR3nt: TGTGCCAGCAGCGTAGATCAGGGAGCCGATACGCAGTATTTT
CDR3aa: CASSVDQGADTQYF

d_gene: .
v_gene: TRBV20-1
abundance: many
j_gene: TRBJ2-7
CDR3nt: TGCAGTGCTAGTCAGGGATACGAGCAGTACTTC
CDR3aa: CSASQGYEQYF

d_gene: .
v_gene: TRBV18
abundance: .
j_gene: TRBJ1-2
CDR3nt: TGTGCTAGCTCACCAGAGACCTATGGCTACACCTTC
CDR3aa: CASSPETYGYTF

d_gene: TRBD1
v_gene: TRBV2
abundance: many
j_gene: TRBJ2-3
CDR3nt: TGTGCCAGCAGTACCCCCGGGACAGGGGGCCGAACGCAGTATTTT
CDR3aa: CASSTPGTGGRTQYF

d_gene: TRBD1
v_gene: TRBV29-1
abundance: few
j_gene: TRBJ2-2
CDR3nt: TGCAGCGGATACAGGGGGCCCACCGGGGAGCTGTTTTTT
CDR3aa: CSGYRGPTGELFF

d_gene: .
v_gene: TRBV30
abundance: few
j_gene: TRBJ1-2
CDR3nt: TGTGGTAGCGCGCAGCTCTATGGCTACACCTTC
CDR3aa: CGSAQLYGYTF

d_gene: .
v_gene: TRBV20-1
abundance: many
j_gene: TRBJ1-1
CDR3nt: TGCAGTGCTAGAGACCTGATGAACACTGAAGCTTTCTTT
CDR3aa: CSARDLMNTEAFF

d_gene: .
v_gene: TRBV2
abundance: many
j_gene: TRBJ1-2
CDR3nt: TGTGCCAGCAGTGAAGCGACGCATCTCTATGGCTACACCTTC
CDR3aa: CASSEATHLYGYTF

d_gene: .
v_gene: TRBV20-1
abundance: .
j_gene: TRBJ2-3
CDR3nt: TGCAGTGCTATACTGGGGGATACGCAGTATTTT
CDR3aa: CSAILGDTQYF

d_gene: .
v_gene: TRBV28
abundance: .
j_gene: TRBJ2-7
CDR3nt: TGTGCCAGCAGTGTGCCAGGGTCTGTCTACGAGCAGTACTTC
CDR3aa: CASSVPGSVYEQYF